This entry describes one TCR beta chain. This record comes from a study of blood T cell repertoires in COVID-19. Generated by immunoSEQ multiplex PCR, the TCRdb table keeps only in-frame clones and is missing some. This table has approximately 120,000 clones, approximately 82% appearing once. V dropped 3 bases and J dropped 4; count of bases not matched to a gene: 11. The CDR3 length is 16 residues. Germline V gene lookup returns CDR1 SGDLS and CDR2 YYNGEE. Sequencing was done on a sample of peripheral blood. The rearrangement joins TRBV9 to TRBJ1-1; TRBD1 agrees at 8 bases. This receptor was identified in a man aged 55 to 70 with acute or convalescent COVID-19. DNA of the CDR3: TGTGCCAGCAGCGCTACACCCCAGGGGGCGAGCACTGAAGCTTTCTTT. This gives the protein CASSATPQGASTEAFF.